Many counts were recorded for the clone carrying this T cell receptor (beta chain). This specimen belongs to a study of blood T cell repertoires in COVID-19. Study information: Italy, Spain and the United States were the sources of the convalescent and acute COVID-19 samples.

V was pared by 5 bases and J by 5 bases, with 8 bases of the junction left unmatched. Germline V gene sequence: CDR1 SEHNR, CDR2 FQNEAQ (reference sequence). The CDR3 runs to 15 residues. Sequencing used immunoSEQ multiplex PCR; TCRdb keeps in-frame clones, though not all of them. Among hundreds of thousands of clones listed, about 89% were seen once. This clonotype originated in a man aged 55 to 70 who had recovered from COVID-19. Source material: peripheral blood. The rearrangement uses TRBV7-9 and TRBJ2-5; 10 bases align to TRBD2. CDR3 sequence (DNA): TGTGCCAGCAGCCCTCTAGCGGGAGTAGGGGAGACCCAGTACTTC. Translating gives CASSPLAGVGETQYF.